A selection of T cell receptor beta chains follows, all from one sample in a study of T cells in Graves' hyperthyroidism and ophthalmopathy. MiXCR, run by TCRdb on the multiplex PCR reads, gives a single entry per CDR3 protein. Seen here are more than 500,000 distinct CDR3 sequences, around 15% observed once, and the top ten hold around 4.5%. Sample: blood. The receptors shown here come from a woman aged 40-49 years with Graves' ophthalmopathy. Each CDR3 is given with its conserved first and last residue. The order of the fields is clone size, V gene, J gene, D gene, CDR3 protein, CDR3 DNA. A D gene is named only where the DNA matches it firmly. Size is stated for part of the rows, as once, few or many counts, or as a class when the clone is expanded.

size: many; V: TRBV28; J: TRBJ2-7; D: NA; CDR3: CASCRDLHEQYF; DNA: TGTGCCAGTTGCCGGGACTTGCACGAGCAGTACTTC
size: many; V: TRBV6-1; J: TRBJ1-5; D: NA; CDR3: CASSDQGISNQPQHF; DNA: TGTGCCAGCAGCGACCAGGGAATTAGCAATCAGCCCCAGCATTTT
size: NA; V: TRBV7-9; J: TRBJ2-7; D: NA; CDR3: CASSLVAGIERLEQYF; DNA: TGTGCCAGCAGCTTAGTGGCAGGGATTGAGAGACTCGAGCAGTACTTC
size: few; V: TRBV7-9; J: TRBJ2-7; D: TRBD1; CDR3: CASSLRGLDEQYF; DNA: TGTGCCAGCAGCTTAAGGGGGCTGGACGAGCAGTACTTC
size: NA; V: TRBV30; J: TRBJ1-2; D: TRBD1; CDR3: CAWSAGQGAHGYTF; DNA: TGTGCCTGGAGTGCCGGACAGGGGGCACACGGCTACACCTTC
size: few; V: TRBV28; J: TRBJ1-1; D: NA; CDR3: CASSFNSGQPNTEAFF; DNA: TGTGCCAGCAGTTTTAACTCCGGACAGCCGAACACTGAAGCTTTCTTT
size: many; V: TRBV28; J: TRBJ1-5; D: NA; CDR3: CASKAGTRLSNQPQHF; DNA: TGTGCCAGCAAAGCCGGGACACGCCTCAGCAATCAGCCCCAGCATTTT
size: many; V: TRBV6-1; J: TRBJ2-3; D: TRBD1; CDR3: CASSDPGGVTDTQYF; DNA: TGTGCCAGCAGTGACCCAGGGGGTGTCACAGATACGCAGTATTTT
size: few; V: TRBV30; J: TRBJ2-5; D: NA; CDR3: CAWSVGGADQYF; DNA: TGTGCCTGGAGTGTAGGCGGGGCAGACCAGTACTTC
size: NA; V: TRBV12-3/TRBV12-4; J: TRBJ2-2; D: NA; CDR3: CASSLEYGGELFF; DNA: TGTGCCAGCAGCTTAGAGTACGGCGGGGAGCTGTTTTTT
size: many; V: TRBV30; J: TRBJ2-3; D: TRBD2; CDR3: CAWSTEGLAVTDTQYF; DNA: TGTGCCTGGAGTACTGAGGGACTAGCGGTCACAGATACGCAGTATTTT
size: many; V: TRBV12-3/TRBV12-4; J: TRBJ1-1; D: TRBD1; CDR3: CASSIRDSLFF; DNA: TGTGCCAGCAGTATCCGGGACAGCCTTTTCTTT
size: many; V: TRBV7-8; J: TRBJ2-7; D: NA; CDR3: CASSLLAQSSYEQYF; DNA: TGTGCCAGCAGCTTACTAGCGCAGAGCTCCTACGAGCAGTACTTC
size: many; V: TRBV15; J: TRBJ2-7; D: NA; CDR3: CATSGDLTYEQYF; DNA: TGTGCCACCAGCGGAGACCTAACCTACGAGCAGTACTTC
size: NA; V: TRBV11-2; J: TRBJ1-1; D: NA; CDR3: CASSLVQGLGTEAFF; DNA: TGTGCCAGCAGCTTAGTCCAGGGATTGGGCACTGAAGCTTTCTTT
size: many; V: TRBV29-1; J: TRBJ1-2; D: NA; CDR3: CSAREAGFNYGYTF; DNA: TGCAGCGCGAGAGAGGCGGGCTTCAACTATGGCTACACCTTC
size: many; V: TRBV20-1; J: TRBJ2-7; D: NA; CDR3: CSATAAYEQYF; DNA: TGCAGTGCTACGGCGGCCTACGAGCAGTACTTC
size: few; V: TRBV4-1; J: TRBJ2-7; D: NA; CDR3: CASSRPEKTGSYEQYF; DNA: TGCGCCAGCAGCCGCCCTGAAAAGACGGGGTCCTACGAGCAGTACTTC
size: many; V: TRBV6-5; J: TRBJ2-7; D: TRBD2; CDR3: CASSRAGAHEQYF; DNA: TGTGCCAGCAGCCGAGCGGGAGCCCACGAGCAGTACTTC
size: few; V: TRBV5-1; J: TRBJ2-2; D: NA; CDR3: CASSLAPRSGGELFF; DNA: TGCGCCAGCAGCTTGGCCCCCCGTTCGGGGGGGGAGCTGTTTTTT
size: NA; V: TRBV12-3/TRBV12-4; J: TRBJ1-1; D: TRBD1; CDR3: CASSFGYRGQGATEAFF; DNA: TGTGCCAGCAGTTTTGGCTACAGGGGGCAGGGGGCCACTGAAGCTTTCTTT
size: few; V: TRBV20-1; J: TRBJ1-1; D: TRBD1; CDR3: CSARQGAANTEAFF; DNA: TGCAGTGCTAGACAGGGGGCGGCGAACACTGAAGCTTTCTTT
size: many; V: TRBV29-1; J: TRBJ1-2; D: NA; CDR3: CSVGVGYQYGYTF; DNA: TGCAGCGTTGGCGTAGGGTACCAGTATGGCTACACCTTC
size: NA; V: TRBV3-1; J: TRBJ2-3; D: NA; CDR3: CASSQGARDTDTQYF; DNA: TGTGCCAGCAGCCAAGGTGCCAGAGACACAGATACGCAGTATTTT
size: NA; V: TRBV13; J: TRBJ2-7; D: NA; CDR3: CASSSTYLHEQYF; DNA: TGTGCCAGCAGCTCCACCTATCTCCACGAGCAGTACTTC
size: many; V: TRBV7-9; J: TRBJ1-6; D: NA; CDR3: CASSSGTRADSPLHF; DNA: TGTGCCAGCAGCTCGGGGACTCGAGCTGATTCACCCCTCCACTTT
size: many; V: TRBV20-1; J: TRBJ1-1; D: NA; CDR3: CSAIAGMNTEAFF; DNA: TGCAGTGCTATTGCGGGGATGAACACTGAAGCTTTCTTT
size: few; V: TRBV30; J: TRBJ2-7; D: NA; CDR3: CAYLGGTDYEQYF; DNA: TGTGCCTATTTAGGAGGGACAGACTACGAGCAGTACTTC
size: many; V: TRBV20-1; J: TRBJ2-7; D: NA; CDR3: CSAPSMEYEQYF; DNA: TGCAGTGCCCCCTCCATGGAGTACGAGCAGTACTTC
size: NA; V: TRBV19; J: TRBJ2-5; D: NA; CDR3: CASSGSSGWRETQYF; DNA: TGTGCCAGTAGTGGGTCTAGTGGATGGCGAGAGACCCAGTACTTC
size: many; V: TRBV12-3/TRBV12-4; J: TRBJ1-1; D: NA; CDR3: CASSQGWADVMNTEAFF; DNA: TGTGCCAGCAGTCAGGGATGGGCAGATGTTATGAACACTGAAGCTTTCTTT
size: many; V: TRBV28; J: TRBJ1-2; D: NA; CDR3: CASSLPSLVNYGYTF; DNA: TGTGCCAGCAGTTTACCCTCTCTCGTTAACTATGGCTACACCTTC
size: many; V: TRBV29-1; J: TRBJ2-5; D: TRBD1; CDR3: CSVSLGTGRGETQYF; DNA: TGCAGCGTCTCCTTGGGGACAGGCCGGGGGGAGACCCAGTACTTC
size: many; V: TRBV24-1; J: TRBJ1-5; D: NA; CDR3: CATSDTTVGNQPQHF; DNA: TGTGCCACCAGTGACACGACAGTGGGCAATCAGCCCCAGCATTTT
size: many; V: TRBV29-1; J: TRBJ2-7; D: TRBD2; CDR3: CSVAGTSGGVEQYF; DNA: TGCAGCGTTGCTGGGACTAGCGGAGGGGTCGAGCAGTACTTC
size: many; V: TRBV7-2; J: TRBJ2-5; D: TRBD1; CDR3: CASSRTGIFGETQYF; DNA: TGTGCCAGCAGCCGGACAGGGATTTTCGGGGAGACCCAGTACTTC
size: many; V: TRBV5-1; J: TRBJ1-1; D: NA; CDR3: CASSLATANEAFF; DNA: TGCGCCAGCAGCTTGGCGACAGCTAATGAAGCTTTCTTT
size: many; V: TRBV5-1; J: TRBJ1-2; D: NA; CDR3: CASSLAGTGYTF; DNA: TGCGCCAGCAGCTTGGCCGGGACGGGCTACACCTTC
size: few; V: TRBV4-1; J: TRBJ1-1; D: TRBD1; CDR3: CASRQRTGNTEAFF; DNA: TGCGCCAGCAGGCAAAGGACAGGGAACACTGAAGCTTTCTTT
size: NA; V: TRBV6-2/TRBV6-3; J: TRBJ1-1; D: NA; CDR3: CASSYSAFGPQGTYEAFF; DNA: TGTGCCAGCAGTTACTCGGCTTTTGGGCCTCAAGGGACCTATGAAGCTTTCTTT
size: few; V: TRBV18; J: TRBJ1-1; D: NA; CDR3: CASSTRQGWDTEAFF; DNA: TGTGCCAGCTCAACTAGGCAGGGATGGGACACTGAAGCTTTCTTT
size: NA; V: TRBV12-3/TRBV12-4; J: TRBJ1-1; D: TRBD1; CDR3: CASSTPGQVNTEAFF; DNA: TGTGCCAGCAGCACCCCGGGACAGGTGAACACTGAAGCTTTCTTT
size: many; V: TRBV20-1; J: TRBJ1-3; D: NA; CDR3: CSARETGISGNTIYF; DNA: TGCAGTGCTAGAGAGACAGGTATCTCTGGAAACACCATATATTTT
size: many; V: TRBV28; J: TRBJ1-1; D: NA; CDR3: CASMYSNTEAFF; DNA: TGTGCCAGCATGTACTCGAACACTGAAGCTTTCTTT
size: many; V: TRBV12-3/TRBV12-4; J: TRBJ1-2; D: NA; CDR3: CASSLLAAADYGYTF; DNA: TGTGCCAGCAGTTTATTGGCGGCCGCGGACTATGGCTACACCTTC